This T cell receptor (beta chain) comes out of a study of blood T cell repertoires in COVID-19. About the research overall: Researchers got acute and convalescent COVID-19 samples from the United States, Italy and Spain. PBMCs, B-cell-depleted T cells, or T cells provided the cDNA or gDNA that made up the material.

The method was immunoSEQ multiplex PCR; TCRdb's version includes in-frame clones alone and lacks a portion of them. The sample yields about 160,000 clones, about 85% seen once. Those who participated ranged in age from roughly 18 to 90 years and resided in about 24 US areas. The CDR3 totals 14 residues. CDR1 is LNHDA, CDR2 SQIVND, per germline (reference sequence). Trimming pared 2 bases from V and 5 bases from J, leaving 11 bases between. The sample was PBMCs or T cells enriched from blood (not recorded which). The chain combines TRBV19 with TRBJ2-3; unclear D gene. This TCR derives from a woman aged 50 to 60 who had recovered from COVID-19. The CDR3 DNA is TGTGCCAGTAGTATAAGAGACTTTGTAGATACGCAGTATTTT. Its protein product is CASSIRDFVDTQYF.